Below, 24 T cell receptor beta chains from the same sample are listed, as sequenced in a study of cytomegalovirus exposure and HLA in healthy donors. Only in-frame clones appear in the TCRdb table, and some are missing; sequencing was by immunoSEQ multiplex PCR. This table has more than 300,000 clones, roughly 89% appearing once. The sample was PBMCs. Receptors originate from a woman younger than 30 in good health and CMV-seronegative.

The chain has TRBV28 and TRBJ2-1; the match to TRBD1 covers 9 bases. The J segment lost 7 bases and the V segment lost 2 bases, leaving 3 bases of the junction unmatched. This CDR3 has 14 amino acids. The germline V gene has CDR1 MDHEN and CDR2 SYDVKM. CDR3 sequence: CASSLGQGRNEQFF. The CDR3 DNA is TGTGCCAGCAGTTTAGGACAGGGGAGGAATGAGCAGTTCTTC.

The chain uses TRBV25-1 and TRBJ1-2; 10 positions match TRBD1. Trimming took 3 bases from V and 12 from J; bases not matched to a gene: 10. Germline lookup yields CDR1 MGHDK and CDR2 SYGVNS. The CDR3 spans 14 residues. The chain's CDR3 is CASSDPGQGERHTF. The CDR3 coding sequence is TGTGCCAGCAGTGACCCCGGACAGGGGGAGAGGCACACCTTC.

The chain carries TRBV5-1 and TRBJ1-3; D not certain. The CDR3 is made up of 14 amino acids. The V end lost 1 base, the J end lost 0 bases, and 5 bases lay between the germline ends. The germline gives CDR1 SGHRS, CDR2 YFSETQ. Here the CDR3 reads CASSLTTSGNTIYF. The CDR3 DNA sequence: TGCGCCAGCAGCTTGACAACCTCTGGAAACACCATATATTTT. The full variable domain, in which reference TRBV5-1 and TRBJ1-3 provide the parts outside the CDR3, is KAGVTQTPRYLIKTRGQQVTLSCSPISGHRSVSWYQQTPGQGLQFLFEYFSETQRNKGNFPGRFSGRQFSNSRSEMNVSTLELGDSALYLCASSLTTSGNTIYFGEGSWLTVV.

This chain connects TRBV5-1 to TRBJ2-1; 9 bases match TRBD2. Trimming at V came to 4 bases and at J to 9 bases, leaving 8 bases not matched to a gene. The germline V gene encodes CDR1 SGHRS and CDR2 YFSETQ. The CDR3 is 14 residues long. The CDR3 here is CASSTGLAWGEQFF. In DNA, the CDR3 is TGCGCCAGCAGCACCGGACTAGCGTGGGGTGAGCAGTTCTTC.

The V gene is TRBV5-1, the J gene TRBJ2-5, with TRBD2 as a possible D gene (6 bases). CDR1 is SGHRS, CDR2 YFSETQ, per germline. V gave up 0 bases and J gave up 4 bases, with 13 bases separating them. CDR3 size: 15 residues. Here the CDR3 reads CASSLAPQGGETQYF. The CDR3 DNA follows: TGCGCCAGCAGCTTGGCCCCCCAGGGAGGAGAGACCCAGTACTTC.

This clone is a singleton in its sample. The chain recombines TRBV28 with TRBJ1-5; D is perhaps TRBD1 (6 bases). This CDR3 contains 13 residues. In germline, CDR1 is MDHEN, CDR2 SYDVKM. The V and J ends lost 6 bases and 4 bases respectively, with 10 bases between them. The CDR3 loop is CASRDSPNQPQHF. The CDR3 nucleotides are TGTGCCAGCAGGGACAGCCCAAATCAGCCCCAGCATTTT.

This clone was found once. CDR3 amino acids: CSVQGRFDQPQHF. The CDR3 DNA is TGCAGCGTACAGGGACGGTTCGATCAGCCCCAGCATTTT. The chain joins TRBV29-1 to TRBJ1-5, with D tentatively TRBD1 (6 bases). The germline V and J ends were trimmed by 6 bases and 5 bases, with 14 bases remaining between them. The CDR3 totals 13 residues. Germline-derived CDR1 and CDR2 are SQVTM and ANQGSEA.

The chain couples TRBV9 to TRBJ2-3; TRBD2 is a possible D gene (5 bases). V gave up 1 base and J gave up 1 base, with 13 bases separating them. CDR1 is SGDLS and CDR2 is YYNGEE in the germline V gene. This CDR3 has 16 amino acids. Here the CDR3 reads CASSVLGEGGTDTQYF. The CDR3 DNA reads TGTGCCAGCAGCGTATTGGGCGAGGGTGGCACAGATACGCAGTATTTT.

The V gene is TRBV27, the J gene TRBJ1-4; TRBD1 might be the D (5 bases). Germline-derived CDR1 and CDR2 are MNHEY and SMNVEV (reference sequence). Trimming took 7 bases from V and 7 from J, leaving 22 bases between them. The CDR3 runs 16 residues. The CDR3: CASTHRVPGEGEKLFF. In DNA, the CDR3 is TGTGCCAGCACCCACCGTGTGCCGGGGGAGGGTGAAAAACTGTTTTTT.

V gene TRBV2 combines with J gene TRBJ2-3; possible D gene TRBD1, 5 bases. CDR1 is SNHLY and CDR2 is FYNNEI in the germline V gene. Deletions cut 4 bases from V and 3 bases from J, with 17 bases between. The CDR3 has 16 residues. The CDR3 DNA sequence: TGTGCCAGCAGTGCGGTGGGCAGGGCTGGTACAGATACGCAGTATTTT. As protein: CASSAVGRAGTDTQYF.

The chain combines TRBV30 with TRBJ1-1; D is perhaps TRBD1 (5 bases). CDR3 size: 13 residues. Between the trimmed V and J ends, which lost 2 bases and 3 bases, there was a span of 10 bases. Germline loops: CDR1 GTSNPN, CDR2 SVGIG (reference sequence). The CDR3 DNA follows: TGTGCCTGGAGTCATGGGACTGACACTGAAGCTTTCTTT. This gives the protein CAWSHGTDTEAFF.

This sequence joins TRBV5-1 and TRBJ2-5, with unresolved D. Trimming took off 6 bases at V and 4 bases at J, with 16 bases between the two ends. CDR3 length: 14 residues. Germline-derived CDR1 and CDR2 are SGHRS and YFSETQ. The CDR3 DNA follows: TGCGCCAGCACCTCAATCACGGGTGGAGAGACCCAGTACTTC. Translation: CASTSITGGETQYF.

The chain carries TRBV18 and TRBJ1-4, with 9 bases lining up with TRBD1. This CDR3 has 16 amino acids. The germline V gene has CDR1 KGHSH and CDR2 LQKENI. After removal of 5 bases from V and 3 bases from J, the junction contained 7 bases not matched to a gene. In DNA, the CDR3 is TGTGCCAGCTCATCGGGACAGGGCTTTGCTAATGAAAAACTGTTTTTT. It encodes CASSSGQGFANEKLFF.

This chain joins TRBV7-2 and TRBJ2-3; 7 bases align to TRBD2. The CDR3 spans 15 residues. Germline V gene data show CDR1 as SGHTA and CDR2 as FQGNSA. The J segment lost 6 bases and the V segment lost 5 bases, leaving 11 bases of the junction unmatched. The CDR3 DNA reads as TGTGCCAGCAGCCCCCTGGCGGGAGTTGGGGATACGCAGTATTTT. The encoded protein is CASSPLAGVGDTQYF.

CDR3: CASSLGRSSYSGANVLTF. DNA of the CDR3: TGTGCCAGCAGTTTAGGCAGATCCTCTTACTCTGGGGCCAACGTCCTGACTTTC. The chain has TRBV28 and TRBJ2-6; D ambiguous. V lost 2 bases and J lost 0, with 14 bases in between. This CDR3 spans 18 amino acids. CDR1 MDHEN and CDR2 SYDVKM come from the germline V gene.

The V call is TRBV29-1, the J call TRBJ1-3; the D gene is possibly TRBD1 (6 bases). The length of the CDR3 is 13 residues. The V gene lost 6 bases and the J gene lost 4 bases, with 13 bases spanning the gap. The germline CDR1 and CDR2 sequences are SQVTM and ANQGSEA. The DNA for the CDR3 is TGCAGCGTGACCGGGACACCGGGAAACACCATATATTTT. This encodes CSVTGTPGNTIYF.

CDR3: CASSLGDGNQPQHF. CDR3 in DNA: TGTGCCAGCAGCCTGGGCGATGGCAATCAGCCCCAGCATTTT. The chain recombines TRBV7-2 with TRBJ1-5; D not certain. This CDR3 has 14 amino acids. Per the germline V gene, CDR1 is SGHTA and CDR2 is FQGNSA. V was trimmed by 5 bases and J by 2 bases, leaving 10 bases between them.

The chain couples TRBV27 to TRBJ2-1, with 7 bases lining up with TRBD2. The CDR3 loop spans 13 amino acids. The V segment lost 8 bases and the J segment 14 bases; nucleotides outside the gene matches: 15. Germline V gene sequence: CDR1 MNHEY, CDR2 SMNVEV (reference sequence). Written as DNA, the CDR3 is TGTGCCAGCTGCGCTTTTGCGGGAGTCAGGGAGTTCTTC. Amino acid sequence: CASCAFAGVREFF.

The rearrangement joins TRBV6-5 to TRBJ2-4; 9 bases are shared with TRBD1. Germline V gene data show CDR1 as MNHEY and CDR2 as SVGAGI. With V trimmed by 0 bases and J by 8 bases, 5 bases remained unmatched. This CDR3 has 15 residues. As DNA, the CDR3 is TGTGCCAGCAGTTACTCAGGACAGGGGAGAGACATTCAGTACTTC. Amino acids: CASSYSGQGRDIQYF.

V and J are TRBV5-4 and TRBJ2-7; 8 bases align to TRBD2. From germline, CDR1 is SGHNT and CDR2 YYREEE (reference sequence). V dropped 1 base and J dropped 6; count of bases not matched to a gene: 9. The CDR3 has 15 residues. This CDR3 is CASSLLGLGGLEQYF. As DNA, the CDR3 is TGTGCCAGCAGCTTGTTGGGACTAGGGGGGCTCGAGCAGTACTTC.

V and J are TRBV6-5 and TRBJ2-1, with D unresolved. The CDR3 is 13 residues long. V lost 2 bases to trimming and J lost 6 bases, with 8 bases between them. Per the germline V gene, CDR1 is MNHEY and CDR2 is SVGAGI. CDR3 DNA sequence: TGTGCCAGCAGTTACGGAGATTCCAATGAGCAGTTCTTC. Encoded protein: CASSYGDSNEQFF.

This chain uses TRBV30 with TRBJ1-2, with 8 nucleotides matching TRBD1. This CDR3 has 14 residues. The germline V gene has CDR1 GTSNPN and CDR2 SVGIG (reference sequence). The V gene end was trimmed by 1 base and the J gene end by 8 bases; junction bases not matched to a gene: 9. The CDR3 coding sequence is TGTGCCTGGAGTGCGACAGGGGAACGAGAAGGCTACACCTTC. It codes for CAWSATGEREGYTF. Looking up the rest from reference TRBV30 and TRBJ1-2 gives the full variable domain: SQTIHQWPATLVQPVGSPLSLECTVEGTSNPNLYWYRQAAGRGLQLLFYSVGIGQISSEVPQNLSASRPQDRQFILSSKKLLLSDSGFYLCAWSATGEREGYTFGSGTRLTVV.

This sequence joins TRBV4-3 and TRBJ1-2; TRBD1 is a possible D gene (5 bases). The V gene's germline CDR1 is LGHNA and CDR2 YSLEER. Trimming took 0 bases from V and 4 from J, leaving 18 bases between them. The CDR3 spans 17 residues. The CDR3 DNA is TGCGCCAGCAGCCAAGATTCAGCGGGGGGATTGGGCTATGGCTACACCTTC. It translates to CASSQDSAGGLGYGYTF.

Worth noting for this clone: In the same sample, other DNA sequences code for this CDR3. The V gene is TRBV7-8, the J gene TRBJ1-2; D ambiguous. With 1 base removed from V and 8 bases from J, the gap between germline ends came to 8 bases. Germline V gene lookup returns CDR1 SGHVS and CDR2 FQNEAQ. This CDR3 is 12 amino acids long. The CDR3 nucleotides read TGTGCCAGCAGCTTAGGGACTGGAGGCTACACCTTC. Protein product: CASSLGTGGYTF.